This T cell receptor beta chain was found in a study of cytomegalovirus exposure and HLA in healthy donors. Germline-derived CDR1 and CDR2 are SGHNT and YYREEE (reference sequence). CDR3 length equals 15 residues. V shed 3 bases and J 7 bases; nucleotides not matched to a gene: 4. Whole-study findings and limits: According to the study, some 160 TCR beta chains were cytomegalovirus-associated.

Comment on this clone: Its antigen remains unidentified.

Only in-frame clones appear in the TCRdb table, and some are missing; sequencing was by immunoSEQ multiplex PCR. The sample has approximately 200,000 clones; about 79% are singletons. Specimen: PBMCs. V gene TRBV5-4 combines with J gene TRBJ2-1; 13 bases map to TRBD2. The sequence was obtained from a woman younger than 45 in good health and CMV-seropositive. The CDR3 sequence: CASSSWTSGRNEQFF. In nucleotides, the CDR3 is TGTGCCAGCAGCTCCTGGACTAGCGGGAGAAATGAGCAGTTCTTC. The full variable domain, its missing parts supplied by reference TRBV5-4 and TRBJ2-1, is ETGVTQSPTHLIKTRGQQVTLRCSSQSGHNTVSWYQQALGQGPQFIFQYYREEENGRGNFPPRFSGLQFPNYSSELNVNALELDDSALYLCASSSWTSGRNEQFFGPGTRLTVL.